This T cell receptor (beta chain) stems from a study of cytomegalovirus exposure and HLA in healthy donors. Primers for the PCR totalled 60 Vbeta and 13 Jbeta. In the authors' methods: Approximately 9.9 million of tens of millions of unique TCR beta chains were shared, per a later count. The protocol was immunoSEQ multiplex PCR, while the TCRdb copy is restricted to in-frame clones and leaves out a portion. V and J calls and clone size come straight from that table; D and trimming were deduced from the DNA. The repertoire has nearly 110,000 clones, less than 80% of them found once; the top ten carry 7.8%. This clone showed up just a few times. Its antigen is unknown. Study outcomes and limitations: A few CMV-associated chains were confirmed in vitro to be specific for CMV antigens.

In nominal health when sampled, donors likely had unrecorded immune exposures nonetheless. The receptor's source is a man aged 25 to 45 in good health and CMV-seronegative. Input material: PBMCs.

The CDR3 DNA follows: TGTGCCAGCAGAGACAGCGCCCACTATGGCTACACCTTC. Its translation: CASRDSAHYGYTF. The chain has TRBV28 and TRBJ1-2, with a tentative D call TRBD1 (5 bases). The CDR3 loop spans 13 amino acids. Trimming removed 6 bases at V and 3 bases at J, with 11 bases between. Germline V gene data show CDR1 as MDHEN and CDR2 as SYDVKM.